One T cell receptor (beta chain) is described in this entry. This clonotype was counted many times. The specificity of this receptor is unknown. Base qualities are not recorded, but no much larger clone differs from it by a single base. The source of the sample is a study of early T cells in non-severe SARS-CoV-2 infection (TCRdb year 2021). In the study overall: TCR sequencing used bulk RNA from unsorted whole blood, so alpha and beta chains could not be paired.

The library relied on 5' RACE. The sequencer was a NextSeq 500. In the TCR library protocol, unique molecular identifiers were attached to individual cDNA molecules to correct for PCR bias and sequencing error. Sequencing covered both TCR alpha and beta chains, and within each sample the abundances of alpha and beta sequences were tightly co-correlated. The original methods were these. Decombinator V4 was used to annotate the V gene, J gene and CDR3 of the TCR sequences. Expanded TCRs were defined as changing significantly between any two time points under a Poisson model with p below 0.0001. TCR abundances were normalised to the total number of TCRs sequenced in each sample and reported as counts per million. TRAV1-2 paired with TRAJ12, TRAJ20 or TRAJ33 defined MAIT TCRs, while TRAV10 paired with TRAJ18 defined iNKT TCRs. VDJdb, accessed on 1 November 2021, was searched for TCRs annotated for CMV, EBV and SARS-CoV-2, and TCRs annotated for more than one antigen were excluded. Using fastp trimming at Q25 and MiXCR clonotype assembly, TCRdb reanalyzed the public sequencing data and kept in-frame beta chains. Entries that share a CDR3 protein sequence are merged under the most common genes and DNA. It is TCRdb's table, rather than the study itself, that gives the V and J calls and clone size. Present in this sample are approximately 60,000 distinct CDR3 sequences, approximately 9.2% of which were seen just once. The ten largest clonotypes hold about an eighth of the sample.

A case-control design nested within a healthcare worker cohort in London, UK, was used, with weekly nasopharyngeal swab PCR tests and blood sampling performed. Healthcare workers were enrolled in the week of the UK lockdown, from 23 to 31 March 2020, and were followed every week for up to about 16 weeks. Study-wide conclusions, independent of this receptor: Matching against VDJdb was skewed toward anti-spike CD8 responses, likely underestimated virus-specific expansions, and missed private and CD4 specificities.

Germline trimming: 6 bases from V, 4 bases from J; junction bases outside gene matches: 16. The germline V gene encodes CDR1 DFQATT and CDR2 SNEGSKA (reference sequence). The CDR3 covers 17 residues, taking in both the cysteine and the phenylalanine. Only CDR3 DNA is held: 51 bases, read in frame from base 1. The chain couples TRBV20-1 to TRBJ2-3, with 10 bases matching TRBD1. The source was whole blood, collected at baseline. This receptor was identified in an adult who was a healthcare worker with PCR-confirmed SARS-CoV-2 infection or an uninfected control (not recorded which). The nucleotide sequence is given as TGCAGTGCAGCCCAACCGGGACAGGGGAGGTGGGCAGATACGCAGTATTTT. Its coded protein is CSAAQPGQGRWADTQYF.